These 29 T cell receptor beta chains originate from one sample sequenced in a study of T-cell reconstitution after alpha-beta-depleted transplantation in children (dated by TCRdb to between 2015 and 2016). Libraries came from PCR. The run used an Illumina HiSeq 2500. To normalize quantification of the TCRbeta repertoire, the TCR libraries were built with molecular barcoding that relied on unique molecular identifiers. TCRdb trimmed public reads at Q25 via fastp, called clones via MiXCR and kept in-frame beta chains. Rows are unified per CDR3 protein, each entry keeping the most common DNA and genes. The sample contains around 530,000 distinct CDR3 sequences, around a third of them found a single time. The top ten clonotypes cover 2% to 2.5% of the sample. The source material was PBMCs from the stem cell graft donor, sampled from the stem cell graft. Source of these receptors: a human donor who donated a stem cell graft to a child with aplastic anemia.

This clonotype appeared a few times. The V call is TRBV29-1, the J call TRBJ2-5; no clear D. Trimming took off 2 bases at V and 4 bases at J, with 8 bases between the two ends. CDR3 length equals 12 residues. The germline V gene has CDR1 SQVTM and CDR2 ANQGSEA. This CDR3 reads CSVEIVGETQYF. CDR3 bases: TGCAGCGTTGAAATAGTGGGAGAGACCCAGTACTTC. The full variable domain, rest sourced from reference TRBV29-1 and TRBJ2-5, is SAVISQKPSRDICQRGTSLTIQCQVDSQVTMMFWYRQQPGQSLTLIATANQGSEATYESGFVIDKFPISRPNLTFSTLTVSNMSPEDSSIYLCSVEIVGETQYFGPGTRLLVL.

The J gene is TRBJ2-3, the V gene TRBV7-8; D gene ambiguous. Trimming left V 7 bases short and J 5 bases short, with 16 bases between. The CDR3 has 14 residues. Germline lookup yields CDR1 SGHVS and CDR2 FQNEAQ. CDR3 DNA: TGTGCCAGCACCCTTTTGGGCCAGATAGATACGCAGTATTTT. Translated: CASTLLGQIDTQYF. The entire variable domain, with the rest obtained from reference TRBV7-8 and TRBJ2-3, is as follows: GAGVSQSPRYKVAKRGQDVALRCDPISGHVSLFWYQQALGQGPEFLTYFQNEAQLDKSGLPSDRFFAERPEGSVSTLKIQRTQQEDSAVYLCASTLLGQIDTQYFGPGTRLTVL.

J is TRBJ1-1 and V is TRBV6-6; D gene uncertain. The CDR3 is 10 residues long. Germline V gene sequence: CDR1 MNHNY, CDR2 SVGAGI (reference sequence). Trimming shortened V by 5 bases and J by 9 bases, and 7 bases separated the two germline ends. In DNA, the CDR3 is TGTGCCAGCAGTCATATCCAAGCTTTCTTT. This sequence encodes CASSHIQAFF.

The V call is TRBV29-1, the J call TRBJ2-3, with no clear D. Trimming stripped 0 bases from V and 6 bases from J, with 16 bases between. The CDR3 is made up of 15 amino acids. Germline assignment: CDR1 SQVTM and CDR2 ANQGSEA. The chain's CDR3 is CSVEDGVGIGDTQYF. The CDR3 bases are TGCAGCGTTGAAGATGGGGTAGGGATTGGGGATACGCAGTATTTT.

The chain carries TRBV28 and TRBJ1-2; possibly TRBD1 for D (5 bases). The CDR3 sequence is 15 residues long. Germline V CDR1 and CDR2: MDHEN, SYDVKM. V lost 1 base and J 5 bases, leaving 14 bases between the germline ends. CDR3 sequence (DNA): TGTGCCAGCAGTTTATACCAGGGAGGCGGGTATGGCTACACCTTC. Its translation: CASSLYQGGGYGYTF.

This chain joins TRBV7-2 and TRBJ2-2; 9 nucleotides match TRBD1. The V gene's germline CDR1 is SGHTA and CDR2 FQGNSA. Trimming removed 5 bases from V and 6 bases from J; junction bases left unmatched: 4. CDR3 length: 14 residues. For the CDR3, the DNA is TGTGCCAGCAGCCGGACAGGGGAATCCGGGGAGCTGTTTTTT. Translating gives CASSRTGESGELFF.

The V and J genes are TRBV6-5 and TRBJ1-2; D is possibly TRBD1 (5 bases). Trimming removed 0 bases at V and 3 bases at J, with 17 bases between. CDR3 size: 17 residues. Germline lookup yields CDR1 MNHEY and CDR2 SVGAGI. The CDR3: CASSYSSGQGVYYGYTF. The CDR3 DNA follows: TGTGCCAGCAGTTACTCGAGTGGTCAGGGAGTCTACTATGGCTACACCTTC.

The chain combines TRBV7-2 with TRBJ2-5, with D uncertain. The CDR3 consists of 13 residues. Trimming shortened V by 5 bases and J by 4 bases, and 11 bases separated the two germline ends. In germline, CDR1 is SGHTA, CDR2 FQGNSA. In nucleotides, the CDR3 is TGTGCCAGCAGCAGGCCCGAGGCAGAGACCCAGTACTTC. Amino acid sequence: CASSRPEAETQYF.

The CDR3 coding sequence is TGTGCCAGCACTTGGGGGAGGGGGTCCTACAATGAGCAGTTCTTC. Residues: CASTWGRGSYNEQFF. The chain is built from TRBV7-8 and TRBJ2-1; maybe TRBD2 (7 bases). V was trimmed by 7 bases and J by 1 base, leaving 14 bases between them. The V gene's germline CDR1 is SGHVS and CDR2 FQNEAQ. This CDR3 is built from 15 residues. Full variable domain (remainder filled in from reference TRBV7-8 and TRBJ2-1): GAGVSQSPRYKVAKRGQDVALRCDPISGHVSLFWYQQALGQGPEFLTYFQNEAQLDKSGLPSDRFFAERPEGSVSTLKIQRTQQEDSAVYLCASTWGRGSYNEQFFGPGTRLTVL.

This chain's CDR3 is CASSLVGTGPYNEQFF. In DNA form, the CDR3 reads TGTGCCAGCAGTTTAGTGGGGACAGGGCCTTACAATGAGCAGTTCTTC. This sequence joins TRBV12-3 or TRBV12-4 and TRBJ2-1; 9 bases fit TRBD1. Trimming took 1 base from V and 4 from J; bases not matched to a gene: 5. CDR3 length: 16 residues.

This chain uses TRBV5-1 with TRBJ2-7; D unresolved. The V gene lost 4 bases and the J gene lost 2 bases, with 13 bases spanning the gap. CDR3 length: 14 amino acids. Germline V lookup: CDR1 SGHRS, CDR2 YFSETQ. The CDR3 DNA is TGCGCCAGCAGCACTACGGCCGGAACCTACGAGCAGTACTTC. It yields the protein CASSTTAGTYEQYF.

This clonotype has just a few counts. The rearrangement links TRBV20-1 to TRBJ1-6; D uncertain. V gave up 5 bases and J gave up 7 bases, with 15 bases separating them. This CDR3 comprises 14 residues. The V gene's germline CDR1 is DFQATT and CDR2 SNEGSKA (reference sequence). Here the CDR3 DNA reads TGCAGTGCTCCCATCTCGACGGGAAATTCACCCCTCCACTTT. It is translated as CSAPISTGNSPLHF.

This clonotype appeared a few times. The rearrangement links TRBV29-1 to TRBJ2-7, with 10 positions matching TRBD2. Unmatched junction bases numbered 7, after V lost 8 bases and J lost 0 bases. The CDR3 has 14 amino acids. CDR1 SQVTM and CDR2 ANQGSEA come from the germline V gene. This CDR3 is CSPGASGSSYEQYF. The CDR3, as DNA: TGCAGCCCGGGGGCTAGCGGGAGCTCCTACGAGCAGTACTTC.

This clonotype has a single count. The chain couples TRBV11-3 to TRBJ2-7, with 8 bases that match TRBD1. The CDR3 runs 14 residues. Germline V CDR1 and CDR2: SGHNT, YENEEA. Trimming cost V 5 bases and J 5 bases; bases outside gene matches: 8. CDR3 region: CASSADRVGDEQYV. The CDR3 DNA reads TGTGCCAGCAGCGCGGACAGGGTCGGCGACGAGCAGTACGTC.

This clonotype was found a few times. V usage is TRBV7-9 and J usage is TRBJ1-2; D is perhaps TRBD1 (5 bases). Trimming left V 5 bases short and J 2 bases short, with 15 bases between. From germline, CDR1 is SEHNR and CDR2 FQNEAQ (reference sequence). The CDR3 length is 15 residues. The CDR3 bases are TGTGCCAGCAGCCCCCCCGGGACGGTGAACTATGGCTACACCTTC. This sequence encodes CASSPPGTVNYGYTF.

The chain uses TRBV30 and TRBJ1-2; D unclear. The germline V and J ends were trimmed by 5 bases and 0 bases, with 10 bases remaining between them. The CDR3 consists of 13 residues. Germline-derived CDR1 and CDR2 are GTSNPN and SVGIG (reference sequence). CDR3 in DNA: TGTGCCTGGTGGAGGGCAGCTAACTATGGCTACACCTTC. Amino acids: CAWWRAANYGYTF.

This chain joins TRBV7-2 and TRBJ1-1; 7 positions match TRBD1. V was pared by 5 bases and J by 0 bases, with 9 bases of the junction left unmatched. CDR1 and CDR2 (germline): SGHTA, FQGNSA. The CDR3 is 16 residues long. Here the CDR3 reads CASSLGTARVNTEAFF. In nucleotides, the CDR3 is TGTGCCAGCAGCCTGGGGACAGCTCGGGTGAACACTGAAGCTTTCTTT. The complete variable domain, with remaining parts taken from reference TRBV7-2 and TRBJ1-1, reads GAGVSQSPSNKVTEKGKDVELRCDPISGHTALYWYRQSLGQGLEFLIYFQGNSAPDKSGLPSDRFSAERTGGSVSTLTIQRTQQEDSAVYLCASSLGTARVNTEAFFGQGTRLTVV.

This clonotype was seen only a few times. This chain connects TRBV29-1 to TRBJ2-2; 8 positions match TRBD1. V was clipped by 4 bases and J by 4 bases; unmatched bases: 5. Germline V gene data show CDR1 as SQVTM and CDR2 as ANQGSEA. The CDR3 totals 14 residues. CDR3 DNA: TGCAGCGTTGGGCAGGGGGCGAGCACCGGGGAGCTGTTTTTT. This encodes CSVGQGASTGELFF.

The chain carries TRBV24-1 and TRBJ1-1; 10 nucleotides align to TRBD1. J was trimmed by 3 bases and V by 6 bases; bases with no gene match: 3. CDR1 and CDR2 (germline): KGHDR, SFDVKD. CDR3 length equals 14 residues. DNA of the CDR3: TGTGCCACCAGTAGGACAGGGGGAGACACTGAAGCTTTCTTT. Translating it yields CATSRTGGDTEAFF.

This clonotype appeared a few times. V gene TRBV6-5 combines with J gene TRBJ1-5; no definite D call. Germline V CDR1 and CDR2: MNHEY, SVGAGI. Trimming left V 3 bases short and J 5 bases short, with 11 bases between. The CDR3 spans 14 residues. The CDR3 DNA is TGTGCCAGCAGTTATCGAGTGAAGGATCAGCCCCAGCATTTT. It is translated as CASSYRVKDQPQHF.

J is TRBJ1-3 and V is TRBV20-1, with 8 nucleotides matching TRBD1. Germline CDR1 is DFQATT and CDR2 is SNEGSKA (reference sequence). This CDR3 is 13 amino acids long. With V trimmed by 6 bases and J by 2 bases, 3 bases remained unmatched. The CDR3 nucleotides read TGCAGTGCCGCGGACAGGGCTGGAAACACCATATATTTT. It is translated as CSAADRAGNTIYF.

This clonotype came up a few times. This sequence joins TRBV25-1 and TRBJ2-3; D remains ambiguous. Trimming pared 3 bases from V and 2 bases from J, leaving 12 bases between. The CDR3 spans 15 residues. Germline V gives CDR1 MGHDK, CDR2 SYGVNS. The CDR3 DNA reads TGTGCCAGCAGTGACCGGAATCCGACCACAGATACGCAGTATTTT. Amino acid sequence: CASSDRNPTTDTQYF.

This clonotype has a handful of counts. The chain joins TRBV5-1 to TRBJ1-2, with D unresolved. From germline, CDR1 is SGHRS and CDR2 YFSETQ. V shed 1 base and J shed 4 bases, with 8 bases lying between them. This CDR3 has 13 amino acids. This CDR3 is CASSLNNLYGYTF. The CDR3 DNA follows: TGCGCCAGCAGCTTGAACAACCTCTATGGCTACACCTTC.

The chain employs TRBV27 and TRBJ1-1; TRBD1 matches 11 bases. The CDR3 consists of 18 residues. The V and J ends lost 5 bases and 4 bases, in that order; junction bases with no gene match: 15. Germline V gene sequence: CDR1 MNHEY, CDR2 SMNVEV (reference sequence). The CDR3 loop reads CASSPRRTGGAQFTEAFF. DNA for the CDR3: TGTGCCAGCAGTCCCCGAAGGACAGGGGGCGCGCAATTCACTGAAGCTTTCTTT.

CDR3 loop: CATSSMTGGRETQYF. CDR3 DNA: TGTGCCACCTCCAGTATGACAGGGGGCCGGGAGACCCAGTACTTC. This rearrangement joins TRBV28 to TRBJ2-5; TRBD1 agrees at 10 bases. Germline-derived CDR1 and CDR2 are MDHEN and SYDVKM. The CDR3 sequence is 15 residues long. V lost 10 bases, J lost 5 bases, and 13 bases stayed unmatched. Using reference TRBV28 and TRBJ2-5 for the parts outside the CDR3, the full variable domain is DVKVTQSSRYLVKRTGEKVFLECVQDMDHENMFWYRQDPGLGLRLIYFSYDVKMKEKGDIPEGYSVSREKKERFSLILESASTNQTSMYLCATSSMTGGRETQYFGPGTRLLVL.

This sequence joins TRBV7-2 and TRBJ1-1, with D possibly being TRBD1 (6 bases). V was clipped by 5 bases and J by 4 bases, with 14 bases between them. The CDR3 consists of 14 residues. Germline-derived CDR1 and CDR2 are SGHTA and FQGNSA. The CDR3 region has the DNA TGTGCCAGCAGCCCCGGACAGCCGGGCACTGAAGCTTTCTTT. It specifies CASSPGQPGTEAFF.

This clonotype was seen only a few times. The genes are TRBV12-3 or TRBV12-4 and TRBJ1-1; D is unclear. The CDR3 contains 14 residues. The V end lost 5 bases, the J end lost 2 bases, and 12 bases lay between the germline ends. The CDR3 protein is CASSLKTVNTEAFF. CDR3 nucleotides: TGTGCCAGCAGTCTAAAGACGGTTAACACTGAAGCTTTCTTT.

This chain uses TRBV7-3 with TRBJ1-6, with TRBD1 as a possible D gene (6 bases). Trimming stripped 5 bases from V and 8 bases from J, with 19 bases between. Germline lookup yields CDR1 SGHTA and CDR2 FQGTGA. The CDR3 sequence is 16 residues long. The CDR3 DNA follows: TGTGCCAGCAGCCCGAGGCCCCAGGGGACTGATTCACCCCTCCACTTT. Amino acid sequence: CASSPRPQGTDSPLHF.

The chain employs TRBV9 and TRBJ2-1; 7 positions agree with TRBD2. Germline V gene data show CDR1 as SGDLS and CDR2 as YYNGEE. Germline trimming cut 0 bases from V and 4 bases from J; bases unmatched to any gene: 4. This CDR3 has 15 residues. Here the CDR3 reads CASSVEIAGYNEQFF. The DNA of the CDR3 is TGTGCCAGCAGCGTAGAGATAGCGGGTTACAATGAGCAGTTCTTC.